This passage covers 10 T cell receptor beta chains from one sample sequenced in a study of blood T cell repertoires in COVID-19. The assay was immunoSEQ multiplex PCR, and TCRdb's table has in-frame clones only and misses some. The repertoire holds over 150,000 clones, with about three quarters as singletons. The sequencing input was peripheral blood. The receptors originated from a man between 65 and 79 years old with acute or convalescent COVID-19.

The rearrangement links TRBV20-1 to TRBJ2-7; TRBD2 matches at 9 bases. CDR3 size: 15 residues. Germline V gene sequence: CDR1 DFQATT, CDR2 SNEGSKA (reference sequence). V trimming: 3 bases; J trimming: 5 bases; junction bases outside the gene matches: 11. This chain's CDR3 is CSASLREGISDEQYF. The CDR3 bases are TGCAGTGCTAGTTTGCGGGAGGGTATATCCGACGAGCAGTACTTC.

This chain connects TRBV19 to TRBJ2-1; 12 nucleotides align to TRBD2. Losses at the gene ends were 8 bases for V and 6 bases for J; bases not matched to a gene: 5. The germline gives CDR1 LNHDA, CDR2 SQIVND (reference sequence). This CDR3 contains 14 residues. CDR3 sequence reads: CASGTSGHPNEQFF. In nucleotides, the CDR3 is TGTGCCAGTGGGACTAGCGGGCACCCCAATGAGCAGTTCTTC. The whole variable domain, remainder taken from reference TRBV19 and TRBJ2-1, is DGGITQSPKYLFRKEGQNVTLSCEQNLNHDAMYWYRQDPGQGLRLIYYSQIVNDFQKGDIAEGYSVSREKKESFPLTVTSAQKNPTAFYLCASGTSGHPNEQFFGPGTRLTVL.

The rearrangement links TRBV18 to TRBJ1-2; 8 nucleotides agree with TRBD1. CDR3 length: 15 residues. The junction had 14 bases not matched to a gene; V was cut back by 6 bases and J by 8 bases. Per germline, CDR1 KGHSH and CDR2 LQKENI. The CDR3 DNA sequence: TGTGCCAGCTCCACCCCCTCCGGGACAGGTCTCGGCTACACCTTC. It yields the protein CASSTPSGTGLGYTF.

The chain combines TRBV30 with TRBJ2-1; TRBD2 is a possible D gene (7 bases). Trimming removed 8 bases from V and 0 bases from J, with 17 bases in between. Germline values: CDR1 GTSNPN, CDR2 SVGIG (reference sequence). The CDR3 loop spans 15 amino acids. CDR3 nucleotides: TGTGCCGCCGACGACAGGACTAGCTCCTACAATGAGCAGTTCTTC. Residues: CAADDRTSSYNEQFF.

The V and J genes are TRBV28 and TRBJ2-2; 9 bases map to TRBD2. This CDR3 comprises 16 residues. CDR1 is MDHEN and CDR2 is SYDVKM in the germline V gene. Unmatched junction bases numbered 9, after V lost 8 bases and J lost 2 bases. The CDR3, as DNA: TGTGCCAGCTTCCCTGGTAGCGGGAGAAACACCGGGGAGCTGTTTTTT. Protein: CASFPGSGRNTGELFF.

This clone came up a few times. The V and J genes are TRBV10-3 and TRBJ1-2; D is unresolved. The CDR3 length is 15 residues. From germline, CDR1 is ENHRY and CDR2 SYGVKD. V gave up 2 bases and J gave up 0 bases, with 10 bases separating them. Here the CDR3 reads CAISEPPMTNYGYTF. In nucleotides, the CDR3 is TGTGCCATCAGTGAGCCCCCTATGACTAACTATGGCTACACCTTC.

In this sample, this clone turned up a few times. This chain links TRBV6-5 with TRBJ1-1, with D perhaps matching TRBD1 (6 bases). The CDR3 sequence is 14 residues long. V was shortened by 4 bases and J by 0 bases, with 9 bases between the two germline ends. Germline V gene lookup returns CDR1 MNHEY and CDR2 SVGAGI. CDR3 in amino acids: CASSLQGLNTEAFF. CDR3 in DNA: TGTGCCAGCAGTTTACAGGGTTTGAACACTGAAGCTTTCTTT.

The chain combines TRBV5-6 with TRBJ1-2, with TRBD1 as a possible D gene (6 bases). Deletions cut 5 bases from V and 4 bases from J, with 12 bases between. The CDR3 spans 13 residues. Germline CDR1 and CDR2: SGHDT and YYEEEE. CDR3: CASSTSGVYGYTF. The CDR3 region has the DNA TGTGCCAGCAGTACGTCAGGGGTCTATGGCTACACCTTC. Combining the CDR3 with reference TRBV5-6 and TRBJ1-2 gives the whole variable domain DAGVTQSPTHLIKTRGQQVTLRCSPKSGHDTVSWYQQALGQGPQFIFQYYEEEERQRGNFPDRFSGHQFPNYSSELNVNALLLGDSALYLCASSTSGVYGYTFGSGTRLTVV.

V gene TRBV12-2 combines with J gene TRBJ1-2; TRBD1, as called in the table, went unchecked against the DNA. TRBV12-2 is reported as a pseudogene. This CDR3 has 16 residues. This chain's CDR3 is CASRLGPGQVNYGYTF. The DNA of the CDR3 is TGTGCAAGTCGCTTAGGCCCGGGACAGGTAAACTATGGCTACACCTTC.

CDR3 loop: CASSPGLKNEQFF. CDR3 in DNA: TGTGCCAGCAGCCCTGGGCTGAAGAATGAGCAGTTCTTC. This chain joins TRBV7-2 and TRBJ2-1; D uncertain. The CDR3 sequence is 13 residues long. Trimming left V 5 bases short and J 7 bases short, with 12 bases between. Germline V gives CDR1 SGHTA, CDR2 FQGNSA. Based on the CDR3 plus reference TRBV7-2 and TRBJ2-1, the full variable domain is GAGVSQSPSNKVTEKGKDVELRCDPISGHTALYWYRQSLGQGLEFLIYFQGNSAPDKSGLPSDRFSAERTGGSVSTLTIQRTQQEDSAVYLCASSPGLKNEQFFGPGTRLTVL.